Listed below are T cell receptor beta chains from one sample, sequenced in a study of breast tumors, draining lymph nodes, adjacent tissues. Via MiXCR, TCRdb re-called the multiplex PCR reads, giving one row per CDR3 protein. The sample yields about 12,000 distinct CDR3 sequences, around 36% seen once. The sequenced sample consisted of breast tumor tissue. The receptor set was obtained from a female donor with breast cancer. Some clones in this sample may be carry-over from other donors' samples. CDR3s include the opening cysteine and the closing phenylalanine or tryptophan. A D gene is named only where the DNA matches it firmly. Clone size is stated in some rows and not others, as once, few, many or a class when expanded.

-,many,TRBJ2-2,TRBV4-2,TGTGCCAGCAGAAACAGGGACACCGGGGAGCTGTTTTTT,CASRNRDTGELFF
TRBD1,-,TRBJ2-4,TRBV18,TGTGCCAGCTCACCTAGGGACAGGGACAAAAACATTCAGTACTTC,CASSPRDRDKNIQYF
-,many,TRBJ2-1,TRBV7-8,TGTGCCAGCAGCTTAGACAGTACCTACAATGAGCAGTTCTTC,CASSLDSTYNEQFF
TRBD1,many,TRBJ2-1,TRBV20-1,TGCAGTGCTAGAGGAGGGTGGGGGACAGGGGCGAACAATGAGCAGTTCTTC,CSARGGWGTGANNEQFF
-,many,TRBJ2-2,TRBV7-2,TGTGCCAGCAGCTTCAACACCGGGGAGCTGTTTTTT,CASSFNTGELFF
-,few,TRBJ2-7,TRBV7-8,TGTGCCAGCAGCTTAGGTACCTACGAGCAGTACTTC,CASSLGTYEQYF
-,-,TRBJ2-7,TRBV11-2,TGTACCGGCAGCTCGGACAGACAGACCTACGAGCAGTACTTC,CTGSSDRQTYEQYF
-,-,TRBJ1-5,TRBV9,TGTGCCAGCAGCGTAGGTACCACAGGCAATCAGCCCCAGCATTTT,CASSVGTTGNQPQHF
TRBD2,many,TRBJ2-1,TRBV5-8,TGTGCCAGCAGCGGCGGGGGGGCGACAGCAAACAATGAGCAGTTCTTC,CASSGGGATANNEQFF
TRBD2,many,TRBJ2-3,TRBV2,TGTGCCAGCAGTTACGGACTAGCGGTAGAGGCAGATACGCAGTATTTT,CASSYGLAVEADTQYF
-,-,TRBJ1-2,TRBV4-3,TGCGCCAGCAGCCAGGGGCATCAGCCGGAAGTCTTGATAAACTATGGCTACACCTTC,CASSQGHQPEVLINYGYTF
-,many,TRBJ1-6,TRBV6-6,TGTGCCAGCATACGACAGACTAATTCACCCCTCCACTTT,CASIRQTNSPLHF
TRBD1,many,TRBJ2-7,TRBV9,TGTGCCAGCAGCGTCAACCCGGGACAGTACTACGAGCAGTACTTC,CASSVNPGQYYEQYF
TRBD2,-,TRBJ2-1,TRBV7-8,TGTGCCAGCAGCGGGGCTAGCGGGGGCCGAGATAAGCAGATCTTC,CASSGASGGRDKQIF
TRBD2,many,TRBJ2-1,TRBV7-2,TGTGCCAGCAGCCTAACTAGCGGGGGGGATGATGAGCAGTTCTTC,CASSLTSGGDDEQFF
-,once,TRBJ1-6,TRBV2,TGTGCCAGCAGTGAACGACGGAGCTCCTACAATTCACCCCTCCGCTTT,CASSERRSSYNSPLRF
-,-,TRBJ1-1,TRBV19,TGTGCCAGTACCCCCATTCGGGGTAGCGCTGAAGCTTTCTTT,CASTPIRGSAEAFF
-,once,TRBJ2-3,TRBV11-2,TGTGCCAGCAGCTTAGCTTTTAGAGATACGCAGTATTTT,CASSLAFRDTQYF
-,-,TRBJ2-5,TRBV27,TGTACCAACAGTTTAATAGAGGGAGAGACCCAGTACTTC,CTNSLIEGETQYF
TRBD2,-,TRBJ2-7,TRBV5-1,TGCGCCAGCAGCTCGGACGGGGGGATATACGAGCAGTACTTC,CASSSDGGIYEQYF
TRBD2,-,TRBJ2-1,TRBV20-1,TGCAGTGCTATTGGGATGACTAGCGGGGGAGGTGAGCAGTTCTTC,CSAIGMTSGGGEQFF
-,many,TRBJ2-1,TRBV7-3,TGTGCCAGCAGCTCTACCACAGGTGGTGAGCAGTTCTTC,CASSSTTGGEQFF
TRBD1,-,TRBJ1-2,TRBV6-6,TGTGCCAGCAGGGTGGAACAGGGGGCGCGTTTTGGCTATGGCTACACCTTC,CASRVEQGARFGYGYTF
-,many,TRBJ2-1,TRBV3-1,TGTGCCAGCAGGTCACAGAGTTCCAATGAGCAGTTCTTC,CASRSQSSNEQFF
TRBD2,-,TRBJ2-7,TRBV5-5,TGCGCCAGCAGCTTGGAAGCTAGCGGGGGATACGAGCAGTACTTC,CASSLEASGGYEQYF
-,medium-sized,TRBJ1-2,TRBV7-9,TGTGCCAGCAGCTCGGACAGCTTCTATGGCTACACCTTC,CASSSDSFYGYTF
-,medium-sized,TRBJ2-7,TRBV5-1,TGCGCCAGCAGCTTACAGACAGAATCCTACGAGCAGTACTTC,CASSLQTESYEQYF
TRBD2,medium-sized,TRBJ2-5,TRBV7-2,TGTGCCAGCAGCTTAGATCAGGGAGGGGAGACCCAGTACTTC,CASSLDQGGETQYF
-,many,TRBJ1-2,TRBV28,TGTGCCAGCAGTTTTGGAGGGGTGGATGGCTACACCTTC,CASSFGGVDGYTF
-,-,TRBJ2-2,TRBV10-3,TGTGCCATCAGCCAGGGGAGGGACACCGGGGAGCTGCTTTTT,CAISQGRDTGELLF
TRBD1,-,TRBJ2-1,TRBV10-2,TGCGCCAGCGGGGACAGGGGATCCGATGAGCAGTTCTTC,CASGDRGSDEQFF
TRBD1,-,TRBJ1-2,TRBV19,TGTGCCAGTAGTATTCCGGGACAGAACTATGGCTACACCTTC,CASSIPGQNYGYTF
TRBD1,-,TRBJ1-3,TRBV11-2,TGTGCCAGCAGACTTCAGGGGGCGAGGAACACCATATATTTT,CASRLQGARNTIYF
-,-,TRBJ2-2,TRBV10-2,TGCGCCGGCACGGGATGGGAAAACACCGGGGAGCTGGTTTTT,CAGTGWENTGELVF
TRBD1,-,TRBJ2-7,TRBV5-1,TGCGCCAGCAGCTGGACAGGGGCCTACGAGCAGTACTTC,CASSWTGAYEQYF
-,-,TRBJ2-1,TRBV29-1,TGCAGCGGACTCGGGGATTCCGGGGAGCAGTTCTTC,CSGLGDSGEQFF
-,many,TRBJ2-7,TRBV7-6,TGTGCCAGCAGCTTAGACGAGGTTGCCTACGAGCAGTACTTC,CASSLDEVAYEQYF
TRBD2,medium-sized,TRBJ2-5,TRBV20-1,TGCAGTGCCCAGACCCCGCGGGGGGGCAAGGAGACCCAGTACTTC,CSAQTPRGGKETQYF
TRBD1,many,TRBJ2-6,TRBV7-6,TGTGCCAGCAGCCGGACAGGGGCGATCTCTGGGGCCAACGTCCTGACTTTC,CASSRTGAISGANVLTF
TRBD1,once,TRBJ2-5,TRBV15,TGTGCCACATCGCCCCAGGGGGCGTACCAAGAGACCCAGTACTTC,CATSPQGAYQETQYF
TRBD2,few,TRBJ2-4,TRBV30,TGTGCCTGGAGGGGGTATTTGCGGACTAGCGGGAGGAACATTCAGTACTTC,CAWRGYLRTSGRNIQYF
-,-,TRBJ2-7,TRBV27,TGTGCCAGCAGTGACCAGGGCCCCTACGAGCAGTACTTC,CASSDQGPYEQYF
TRBD1,many,TRBJ2-2,TRBV5-1,TGCGCCAGCAGGCAGGGACAGGGGGACACCGGGGAGCTGTTTTTT,CASRQGQGDTGELFF
TRBD2,many,TRBJ2-1,TRBV20-1,TGCAGTGCAAATCTAGCGGGAGGGAACAATGAGCAGTTCTTC,CSANLAGGNNEQFF
-,medium-sized,TRBJ2-7,TRBV15,TGTGCCACCGGTACGGGGATCTACGAGCAGTACTTC,CATGTGIYEQYF
TRBD2,medium-sized,TRBJ2-7,TRBV6-1,TGTGCCAGCAGTGAAACGGGGGGTTCCTCCTACGAGCAGTACTTC,CASSETGGSSYEQYF
TRBD2,many,TRBJ2-2,TRBV2,TGTGCCAGCACACTTAGCGGGGGGGCGAACACCGGGGAGCTGTTTTTT,CASTLSGGANTGELFF
TRBD2,large,TRBJ2-1,TRBV24-1,TGTGCCACCAGTGATCTACCAGCGGGGGGTAGCGGGAGCTACAATGAGCAGTTCTTC,CATSDLPAGGSGSYNEQFF
-,medium-sized,TRBJ2-1,TRBV2,TGTGCCAGCGGATATTCAGAGCCCAGCTCCTACAATGAGCAGTTCTTC,CASGYSEPSSYNEQFF
TRBD2,-,TRBJ2-1,TRBV6-5,TGTGCCAGCAGTCCTATAGCGGGAGGGACCAATGAGCAGTTCTTC,CASSPIAGGTNEQFF
-,-,TRBJ2-1,TRBV6-5,TGTGCCAGCAGTTATAGTAATGGCGATGAGCAGTTCTTC,CASSYSNGDEQFF
-,many,TRBJ1-2,TRBV28,TGTGCCAGCAGTTCCAGACAGGCCCTTGGGCTTGGCTACACCTTC,CASSSRQALGLGYTF
-,-,TRBJ2-3,TRBV29-1,TGCAGCGCCATACTAGCTGGGGCAGATACGCAGTATTTT,CSAILAGADTQYF
TRBD1,many,TRBJ1-2,TRBV30,TGTGCCAGCCCGGACAGGAACTCTAACTATGGCTACACCTTC,CASPDRNSNYGYTF
TRBD1,many,TRBJ2-7,TRBV19,TGTGCCAGTAGTTATACCGGGACAGGGAACTACGAGCAGTACTTC,CASSYTGTGNYEQYF
TRBD2,-,TRBJ2-1,TRBV19,TGTGCCGGTAGTATCTCTTGGAGCGGGGGGAGCTCCTACAATGAGCAGTTCTTC,CAGSISWSGGSSYNEQFF
-,many,TRBJ1-1,TRBV20-1,TGCAGTGCTAGAGATGTAAGGGAGAGAGCTTTCTTT,CSARDVRERAFF
TRBD2,many,TRBJ2-1,TRBV9,TGTGCCAGCAGCGTATGGGCTAGCGGGACCCACTACAATGAGCAGTTCTTC,CASSVWASGTHYNEQFF